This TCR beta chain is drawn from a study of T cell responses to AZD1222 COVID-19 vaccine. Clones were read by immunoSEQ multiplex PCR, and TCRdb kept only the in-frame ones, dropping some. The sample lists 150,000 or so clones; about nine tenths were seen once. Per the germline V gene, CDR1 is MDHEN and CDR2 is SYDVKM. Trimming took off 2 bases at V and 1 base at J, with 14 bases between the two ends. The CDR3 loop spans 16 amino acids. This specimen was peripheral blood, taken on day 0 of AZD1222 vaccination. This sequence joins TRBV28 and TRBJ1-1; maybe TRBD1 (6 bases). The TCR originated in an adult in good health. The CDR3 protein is CASSLIQGRGNTEAFF. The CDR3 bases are TGTGCCAGCAGTTTAATACAGGGAAGGGGGAACACTGAAGCTTTCTTT.